These T cell receptor beta chains were read from a single sample in a study of T cells after yellow fever vaccination. In TCRdb, the 5' RACE reads were re-called with MiXCR into one record per CDR3 protein. Altogether a few hundred thousand distinct CDR3 sequences are present, roughly 8.6% being singletons, with the ten largest covering approximately 15%. The sequenced sample was PBMCs, obtained about 49 days after the first yellow fever vaccination. The receptors here all came from a man younger than 30 who received the YFV17D yellow fever vaccine. CDR3s include the opening cysteine and the closing phenylalanine or tryptophan. Fields, in order: V gene, clone size, J gene, D gene, CDR3 protein. A D gene is named only where the DNA matches it firmly. Not every row has a clone size; where given, it reads once, few, many or a size class.

TRBV28,few,TRBJ2-4,TRBD2,CASSSRTSGGLSNIQYF
TRBV15,.,TRBJ2-1,.,CATSRVAPLYNEQFF
TRBV4-2,few,TRBJ2-7,.,CASSQERLFEQYF
TRBV5-4,.,TRBJ2-1,.,CASSLGVYEQFF
TRBV6-5,.,TRBJ1-2,TRBD1,CASSYSKTGGSGYTF
TRBV20-1,.,TRBJ1-2,.,CSARDDLPGSYTF
TRBV7-6,few,TRBJ2-5,TRBD2,CASSLPASGGPLSQETQYF
TRBV12-3/TRBV12-4,few,TRBJ1-2,.,CASSLAAGYGYTF
TRBV7-2,.,TRBJ1-5,.,CASSPNRSNQPQHF
TRBV5-1,.,TRBJ2-3,.,CASSPWTPGVGTQYF
TRBV4-1,.,TRBJ1-1,.,CASSQGEGREAFF
TRBV14,.,TRBJ2-5,.,CASSPRMRETQYF
TRBV27,.,TRBJ1-1,.,CASSSDTRGRVNTEAFF
TRBV18,.,TRBJ2-2,.,CASRPGEGKNTGELFF
TRBV6-6,few,TRBJ1-5,.,CASNVEDQPQHF
TRBV10-3,.,TRBJ2-1,.,CAISEVGSTEQFF
TRBV28,few,TRBJ1-2,TRBD1,CASSRRQGGVFAF
TRBV20-1,.,TRBJ2-1,TRBD1,CSTLAGTGVNEQFF
TRBV30,.,TRBJ1-5,TRBD1,CAWSVGTASNQPQHF
TRBV9,few,TRBJ1-6,.,CASSPALGTSPLHF
TRBV10-2,few,TRBJ2-7,.,CASKVADRNEQYF
TRBV4-2,many,TRBJ2-1,.,CASSQDWVGGFYNEQFF